A selection of T cell receptor beta chains follows, all from one sample in a study of blood T cell repertoires in COVID-19. Profiled with immunoSEQ multiplex PCR; TCRdb holds only in-frame clones, not every one. The data contain some 240,000 clones, roughly 85% of them seen just once; the ten biggest clones take up more than 2%. Sequenced input: peripheral blood. The receptors come from a woman in her 70s with COVID-19, enrolled during active disease. CDR3s include the opening cysteine and the closing phenylalanine or tryptophan. The D gene is left open where the match is weak. Size tells how often a clone was seen (once, few, many) or the class of an expanded clone, and some rows leave it out.

TGTGCCAGTAGGGGCGTCCTGGGGAACATTCAGTACTTC | CASRGVLGNIQYF | TRBJ2-4 | NA | TRBV10-3 | NA
TGTGCCAGCTCAAGGGACACAACCTATGGCTACACCTTC | CASSRDTTYGYTF | TRBJ1-2 | NA | TRBV27 | NA
TGTGCCAGCAGTTCGGGGACAGGAAACTATGGCTACACCTTC | CASSSGTGNYGYTF | TRBJ1-2 | NA | TRBV6-5 | TRBD1
TGTGCCAGCAATATTCCCTCGCGGGGAACTAGCACAGATACGCAGTATTTT | CASNIPSRGTSTDTQYF | TRBJ2-3 | NA | TRBV2 | NA
TGTGCCAGCAGCTTAAATAATGTTCAGCCCCAGCATTTT | CASSLNNVQPQHF | TRBJ1-5 | once | TRBV7-2 | NA
TGCAGCGTTGAGGGGGAGGGAAGCACAGATACGCAGTATTTT | CSVEGEGSTDTQYF | TRBJ2-3 | NA | TRBV29-1 | TRBD2
TGCGCCAGCAGCTCAGCAGAACAGGGCGGGTATGGCTACACCTTC | CASSSAEQGGYGYTF | TRBJ1-2 | few | TRBV5-1 | NA
TGTGCCAGCAGCTTAGAATTAGCGGGACAGGGTTCTTACGAGCAGTACTTC | CASSLELAGQGSYEQYF | TRBJ2-7 | NA | TRBV7-2 | NA
TGTGCCAGCAGCTTAGCTCTGTTGGAGGCAAATGAAAAACTGTTTTTT | CASSLALLEANEKLFF | TRBJ1-4 | NA | TRBV7-2 | NA
TGTGCCATCAGTCAGGGGGACCCCCGGAACACTGAAGCTTTCTTT | CAISQGDPRNTEAFF | TRBJ1-1 | once | TRBV10-3 | TRBD1
TGTGCCAGCAGTGGTACAGGGGTGGACGGTCAGCCCCAGCATTTT | CASSGTGVDGQPQHF | TRBJ1-5 | NA | TRBV25-1 | TRBD1
TGCGCCAGCAGTACAAGACAGGGGGTGAACACCGGGGAGCTGTTTTTT | CASSTRQGVNTGELFF | TRBJ2-2 | NA | TRBV4-3 | TRBD1
TGTGCCAGTAGTAGCCCAGGGGGTGGCAATCAGCCCCAGCATTTT | CASSSPGGGNQPQHF | TRBJ1-5 | NA | TRBV19 | TRBD1
TGTGCCAGCTCCCCAAACACAGGTTATAATTCACCCCTCCACTTT | CASSPNTGYNSPLHF | TRBJ1-6 | NA | TRBV25-1 | NA
TGTGCCAGCAGCCGGAGGACCTTTTACGAGCAGTACTTC | CASSRRTFYEQYF | TRBJ2-7 | NA | TRBV11-1 | NA
TGTGCCAGCAGCGTAGCTTCAGCGGGAGGGCTTTCAGATACGCAGTATTTT | CASSVASAGGLSDTQYF | TRBJ2-3 | NA | TRBV9 | TRBD2
TGTGCCACCAGCCGGGGGGGAGGGGACGGCAATCAGCCCCAGCATTTT | CATSRGGGDGNQPQHF | TRBJ1-5 | NA | TRBV15 | NA
TGCGCCAGCAGCTTGGGGGACAGTAACTATGGCTACAGGTTC | CASSLGDSNYGYRF | TRBJ1-2 | NA | TRBV5-1 | TRBD1
TGTGCCAGCAGTTGGACAGGGGGTTACTATGGCTACACCTTC | CASSWTGGYYGYTF | TRBJ1-2 | few | TRBV6-5 | TRBD1
TGTGCCAGCTACCCTAGCGGGGGATACACCGGGGAGCTGTTTTTT | CASYPSGGYTGELFF | TRBJ2-2 | NA | TRBV9 | TRBD2
TGCGCCAGCTCGAGGGACAGGGGACGGTATGGCTACACCTTC | CASSRDRGRYGYTF | TRBJ1-2 | NA | TRBV5-1 | TRBD1
TGTGCCAGCTCCCTCTTCGGGACTACCAATGAGCAGTTCTTC | CASSLFGTTNEQFF | TRBJ2-1 | many | TRBV18 | TRBD2
TGTGCCAGTTACATTGACAGGGTAGGGGGCTACACCTTC | CASYIDRVGGYTF | TRBJ1-2 | NA | TRBV19 | TRBD1
TGTGCCATCAGCAGGACAGAGAACACTGAAGCTTTCTTT | CAISRTENTEAFF | TRBJ1-1 | NA | TRBV10-3 | NA
TGTGCCAGTAGACGGACAGGGGATGGTGAAGCTTTCTTT | CASRRTGDGEAFF | TRBJ1-1 | NA | TRBV19 | TRBD1
TGTGCCAGCAGCTTAGGGGGGACAGGGAACACTGAAGCTTTCTTT | CASSLGGTGNTEAFF | TRBJ1-1 | NA | TRBV7-9 | TRBD1
TGCAGCGTTGAGGGGGGACTAGTTTGGTACACAGATACGCAGTATTTT | CSVEGGLVWYTDTQYF | TRBJ2-3 | few | TRBV29-1 | TRBD2
TGTGCCAGCAGCTTAAAGTGGGGGCTGGCCGTCCTGACTTTC | CASSLKWGLAVLTF | TRBJ2-6 | NA | TRBV13 | NA
TGTGCCAGTAGTGCGGACAGTTTATACGGCTACACCTTC | CASSADSLYGYTF | TRBJ1-2 | NA | TRBV19 | NA
TGTGCCAGCAGCTTACGGGACAGGGGTTCTGCCTTCGCCTATGGCTACACCTTC | CASSLRDRGSAFAYGYTF | TRBJ1-2 | NA | TRBV7-8 | TRBD1
TGTGCCAGCAGCCCCGGGACTAGCGGGAGGACACTGGCCAATGAGCAGTTCTTC | CASSPGTSGRTLANEQFF | TRBJ2-1 | few | TRBV11-2 | TRBD2
TGTGCCAGCAGGCATGTGGGGGGGCTAAATTCACCCCTCCACTTT | CASRHVGGLNSPLHF | TRBJ1-6 | NA | TRBV5-8 | NA
TGTGCCAGCAGCTCTAACAGTTTCCTACTCTATGGCTACACCTTC | CASSSNSFLLYGYTF | TRBJ1-2 | NA | TRBV5-5 | NA
TGTGCCAGCAGCCCCCGACAGAGCTATAATTCACCCCTCCACTTT | CASSPRQSYNSPLHF | TRBJ1-6 | NA | TRBV11-3 | NA
TGCGCCAGTACACACCGGGACTTCGCTGAATATACGCAGTATTTT | CASTHRDFAEYTQYF | TRBJ2-3 | NA | TRBV5-1 | NA
TGTGCCAGCAGCTGGACCGGGGGTGTAGGGAACTCCTATGGCTACACCTTC | CASSWTGGVGNSYGYTF | TRBJ1-2 | once | TRBV5-8 | NA
TGTGCCAGCAGCTTAACCGGACAGAACACTGAAGCTTTCTTT | CASSLTGQNTEAFF | TRBJ1-1 | NA | TRBV7-2 | NA
TGTGCCATCAGTGACAGGGGCCCCCTCACGGGCGGGGAGCTGTTTTTT | CAISDRGPLTGGELFF | TRBJ2-2 | NA | TRBV10-3 | NA
TGTGCCAGCACCAGTGGTCCAGTGAACACTGAAGCTTTCTTT | CASTSGPVNTEAFF | TRBJ1-1 | NA | TRBV7-8 | NA
TGTGCCAGCAGCGTAGGAGTGAGGGCCTTGGGGAATGAGCAGTTCTTC | CASSVGVRALGNEQFF | TRBJ2-1 | NA | TRBV9 | NA
TGTGCCAGCAGTGAAGGTCTCCGGGACAGGGATGAAAAACTGTTTTTT | CASSEGLRDRDEKLFF | TRBJ1-4 | NA | TRBV2 | TRBD1
TGCGCCAGCAGCCAAGAGCGGGAGAGTGAAGCTTTCTTT | CASSQERESEAFF | TRBJ1-1 | NA | TRBV4-1 | NA
TGTGCCAGCAGCGGAATCTACAGGGGATTCGCCTACGAGCAGTACTTC | CASSGIYRGFAYEQYF | TRBJ2-7 | NA | TRBV5-8 | TRBD1
TGTGCCAGCAGCCCAAGGGACAGGGACTACGAGCAGTACTTC | CASSPRDRDYEQYF | TRBJ2-7 | few | TRBV13 | TRBD1
TGTGCCAGCAGCTACAGGGCTGGGGCTGAAGCTTTCTTT | CASSYRAGAEAFF | TRBJ1-1 | NA | TRBV3-1/TRBV3-2 | NA
TGTGCCAGCATGTCCAGCGGGATGGTAAATACGCAGTATTTT | CASMSSGMVNTQYF | TRBJ2-3 | once | TRBV2 | TRBD2
TGTGCCTGGAGTGTTGGCGGGGGAGGGTCACCCCTCCACTTT | CAWSVGGGGSPLHF | TRBJ1-6 | NA | TRBV30 | NA
TGTGCCAGTAGTTTCCCCGGACAAGGCACAGATACGCAGTATTTT | CASSFPGQGTDTQYF | TRBJ2-3 | once | TRBV19 | NA
TGTGCCAGCAGCACCACCCGGGACAGGAGCGACTATGGCTACACCTTC | CASSTTRDRSDYGYTF | TRBJ1-2 | NA | TRBV7-8 | TRBD1
TGTGCCACCAGTGACTCAGGGGCCCAGAACACTGAAGCTTTCTTT | CATSDSGAQNTEAFF | TRBJ1-1 | NA | TRBV24-1 | NA
TGTGCCAGCAGCGTAGCTCCGGCGGGAGCGTACACCGGGGAGCTGTTTTTT | CASSVAPAGAYTGELFF | TRBJ2-2 | NA | TRBV9 | TRBD2
TGTGCCAGCCGCGATACTCCTGCCTCCAGGAATTCACCCCTCCACTTT | CASRDTPASRNSPLHF | TRBJ1-6 | once | TRBV19 | NA
TGCAGCGTTGAAGTAGGAGGGGCGGGTTCACCCCTCCACTTT | CSVEVGGAGSPLHF | TRBJ1-6 | NA | TRBV29-1 | NA
TGCGCCAGCAGCTTGGGACTAGCGGGCGACGAGCAGTACTTC | CASSLGLAGDEQYF | TRBJ2-7 | NA | TRBV5-1 | TRBD2
TGTGCCAGCATAGGGGCCTTTGGCACTGAAGCTTTCTTT | CASIGAFGTEAFF | TRBJ1-1 | NA | TRBV2 | NA
TGTGCCAGCAGTTACTGGACTAGCGGGGGGGTGTTCGGTGAGCAGTTCTTC | CASSYWTSGGVFGEQFF | TRBJ2-1 | NA | TRBV6-2/TRBV6-3 | TRBD2
TGTGCCAGCTCACAGACGTCCGCTCCGGGGGCCCAGCATTTT | CASSQTSAPGAQHF | TRBJ1-5 | NA | TRBV18 | NA
TGTGCCAGCAGTGAAATAGCGAACACTGAAGCTTTCTTT | CASSEIANTEAFF | TRBJ1-1 | NA | TRBV6-4 | NA